This T cell receptor beta chain emerged from a study of T cell changes during pregnancy in multiple sclerosis. Assay: immunoSEQ multiplex PCR; the TCRdb copy retains only in-frame clones and omits some. Of about 79,000 clones in the sample, around 90% were seen once. This receptor was taken from a female donor with multiple sclerosis, enrolled in a pregnancy study. Source: CD4+ T cells from peripheral blood mononuclear cells, taken in the second trimester of pregnancy.

DNA of the CDR3: TGTGCCTGGGCCCCGTTGGGGGGTCGTGAAAAACTGTTTTTT. Encoded protein: CAWAPLGGREKLFF. The genes are TRBV30 and TRBJ1-4; D may be TRBD1 (5 bases). This CDR3 comprises 14 residues. Trimming took 5 bases from V and 7 from J, leaving 17 bases between them. Germline-derived CDR1 and CDR2 are GTSNPN and SVGIG (reference sequence).